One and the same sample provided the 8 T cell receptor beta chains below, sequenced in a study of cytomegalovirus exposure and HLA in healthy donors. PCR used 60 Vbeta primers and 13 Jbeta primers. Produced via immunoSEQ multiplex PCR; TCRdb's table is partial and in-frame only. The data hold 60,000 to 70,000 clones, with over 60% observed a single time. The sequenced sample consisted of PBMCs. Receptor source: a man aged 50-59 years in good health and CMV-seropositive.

The CDR3 region has the DNA TGTGCCAGCAGCTTATCCTTAACCTACGAGCAGTACTTC. The encoded protein is CASSLSLTYEQYF. This chain links TRBV7-6 with TRBJ2-7; D unclear. Germline V lookup: CDR1 SGHVS, CDR2 FNYEAQ. V was cut by 2 bases and J by 2 bases, with 7 bases left in between. The CDR3 sequence is 13 residues long.

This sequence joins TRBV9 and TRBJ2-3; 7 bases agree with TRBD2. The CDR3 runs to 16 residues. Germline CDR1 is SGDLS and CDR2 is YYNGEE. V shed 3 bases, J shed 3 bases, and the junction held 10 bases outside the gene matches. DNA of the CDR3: TGTGCCAGCAGCGCCTGGGAGGGTCGTGGAACAGATACGCAGTATTTT. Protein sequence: CASSAWEGRGTDTQYF.

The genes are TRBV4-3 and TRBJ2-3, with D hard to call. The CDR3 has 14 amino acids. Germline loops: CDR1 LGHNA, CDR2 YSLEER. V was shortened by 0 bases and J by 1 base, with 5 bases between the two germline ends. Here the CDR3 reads CASSQDRGTDTQYF. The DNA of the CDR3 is TGCGCCAGCAGCCAAGATCGAGGCACAGATACGCAGTATTTT.

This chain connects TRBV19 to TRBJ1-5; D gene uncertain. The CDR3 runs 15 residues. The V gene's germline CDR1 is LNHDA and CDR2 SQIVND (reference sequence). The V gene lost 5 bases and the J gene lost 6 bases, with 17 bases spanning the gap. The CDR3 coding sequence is TGTGCCAGTAGTCACCCAAACCGGAGAGGTCAGCCCCAGCATTTT. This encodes CASSHPNRRGQPQHF.

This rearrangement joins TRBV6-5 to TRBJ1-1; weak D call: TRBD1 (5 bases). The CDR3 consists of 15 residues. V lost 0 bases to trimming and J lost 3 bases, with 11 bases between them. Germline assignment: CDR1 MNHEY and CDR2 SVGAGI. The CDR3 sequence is CASSYSSQGDTEAFF. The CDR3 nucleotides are TGTGCCAGCAGTTACTCCTCCCAAGGGGACACTGAAGCTTTCTTT.

For the CDR3, the DNA is TGTGCCTGGAGCGGGGGAGGGATGCAGCCCCAGCATTTT. Translated, it gives CAWSGGGMQPQHF. The V and J genes are TRBV30 and TRBJ1-5; weak D call: TRBD1 (5 bases). Per germline, CDR1 GTSNPN and CDR2 SVGIG (reference sequence). CDR3 length: 13 amino acids. Trimming cost V 3 bases and J 7 bases, with 13 bases left between them.

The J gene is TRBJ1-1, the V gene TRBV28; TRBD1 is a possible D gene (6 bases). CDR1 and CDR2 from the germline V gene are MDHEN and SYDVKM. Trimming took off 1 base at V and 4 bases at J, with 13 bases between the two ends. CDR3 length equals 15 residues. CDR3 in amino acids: CASSLSGAARTEAFF. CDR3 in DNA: TGTGCCAGCAGTTTATCAGGGGCAGCTCGCACTGAAGCTTTCTTT.

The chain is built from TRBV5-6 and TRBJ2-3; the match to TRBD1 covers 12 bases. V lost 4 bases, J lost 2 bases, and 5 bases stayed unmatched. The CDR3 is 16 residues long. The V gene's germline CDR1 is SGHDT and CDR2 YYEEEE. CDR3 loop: CASSLSGQGATDTQYF. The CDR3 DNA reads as TGTGCCAGCAGCCTTTCGGGACAGGGGGCCACAGATACGCAGTATTTT.